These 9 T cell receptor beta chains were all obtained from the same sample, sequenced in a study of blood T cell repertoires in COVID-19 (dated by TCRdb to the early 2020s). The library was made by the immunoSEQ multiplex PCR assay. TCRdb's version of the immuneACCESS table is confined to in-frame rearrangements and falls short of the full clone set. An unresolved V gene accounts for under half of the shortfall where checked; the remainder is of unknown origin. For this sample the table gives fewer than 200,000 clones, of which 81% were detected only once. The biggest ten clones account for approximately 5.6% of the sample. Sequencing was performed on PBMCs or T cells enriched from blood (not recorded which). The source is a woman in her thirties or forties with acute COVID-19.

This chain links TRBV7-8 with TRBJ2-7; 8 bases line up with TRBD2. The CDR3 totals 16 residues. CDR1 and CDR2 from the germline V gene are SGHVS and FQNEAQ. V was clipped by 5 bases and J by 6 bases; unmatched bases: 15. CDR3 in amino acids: CASSTTGTRPLTEQYF. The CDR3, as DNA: TGTGCCAGCAGCACCACCGGGACTAGACCTTTGACCGAGCAGTACTTC.

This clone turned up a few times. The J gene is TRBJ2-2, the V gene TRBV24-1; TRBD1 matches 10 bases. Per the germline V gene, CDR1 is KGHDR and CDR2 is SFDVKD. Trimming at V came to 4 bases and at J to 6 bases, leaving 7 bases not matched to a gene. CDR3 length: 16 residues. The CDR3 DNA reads TGTGCCACCAGTGAGACAGACAGGGGGCGAGCCGGGGAGCTGTTTTTT. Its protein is CATSETDRGRAGELFF.

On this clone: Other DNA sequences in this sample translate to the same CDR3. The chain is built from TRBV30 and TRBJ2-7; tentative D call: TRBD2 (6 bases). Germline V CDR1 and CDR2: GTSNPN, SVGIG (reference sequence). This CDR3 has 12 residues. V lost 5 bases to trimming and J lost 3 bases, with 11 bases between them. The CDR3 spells CAWSEGLYEQYF. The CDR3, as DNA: TGTGCCTGGTCGGAGGGGCTCTACGAGCAGTACTTC. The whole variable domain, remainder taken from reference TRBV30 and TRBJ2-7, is SQTIHQWPATLVQPVGSPLSLECTVEGTSNPNLYWYRQAAGRGLQLLFYSVGIGQISSEVPQNLSASRPQDRQFILSSKKLLLSDSGFYLCAWSEGLYEQYFGPGTRLTVT.

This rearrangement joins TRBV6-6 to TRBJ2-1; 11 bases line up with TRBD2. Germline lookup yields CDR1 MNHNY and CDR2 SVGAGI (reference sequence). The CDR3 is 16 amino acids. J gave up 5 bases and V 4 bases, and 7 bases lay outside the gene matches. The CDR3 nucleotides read TGTGCCAGCAGTTCTTTGACTAGCGGGAAAAACAATGAGCAGTTCTTC. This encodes CASSSLTSGKNNEQFF.

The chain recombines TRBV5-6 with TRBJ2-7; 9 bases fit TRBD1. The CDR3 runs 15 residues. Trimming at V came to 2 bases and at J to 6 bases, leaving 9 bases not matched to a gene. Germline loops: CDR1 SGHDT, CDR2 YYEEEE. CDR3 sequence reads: CASSFRATGGSEQYF. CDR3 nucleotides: TGTGCCAGCAGCTTCAGGGCGACAGGGGGATCCGAGCAGTACTTC. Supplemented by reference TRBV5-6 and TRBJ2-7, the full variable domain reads DAGVTQSPTHLIKTRGQQVTLRCSPKSGHDTVSWYQQALGQGPQFIFQYYEEEERQRGNFPDRFSGHQFPNYSSELNVNALLLGDSALYLCASSFRATGGSEQYFGPGTRLTVT.

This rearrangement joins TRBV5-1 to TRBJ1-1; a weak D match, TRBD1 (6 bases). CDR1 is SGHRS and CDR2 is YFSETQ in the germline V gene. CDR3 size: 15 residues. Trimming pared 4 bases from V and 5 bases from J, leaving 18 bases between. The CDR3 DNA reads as TGCGCCAGCAGCAAAGACCCACAGGGTTTAACTGAAGCTTTCTTT. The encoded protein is CASSKDPQGLTEAFF.

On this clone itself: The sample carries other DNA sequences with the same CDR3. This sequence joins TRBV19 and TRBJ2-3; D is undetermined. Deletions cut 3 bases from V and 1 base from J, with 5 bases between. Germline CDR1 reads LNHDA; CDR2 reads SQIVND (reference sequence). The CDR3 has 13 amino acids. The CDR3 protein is CASSIPGTDTQYF. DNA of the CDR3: TGTGCCAGTAGTATTCCGGGCACAGATACGCAGTATTTT.

CDR3 sequence (DNA): TGTGCCAGTAGTAACCTTCCCGGGACAGGGATCTATGGCTACACCTTC. Translating gives CASSNLPGTGIYGYTF. This chain connects TRBV19 to TRBJ1-2, with TRBD1 identical over 9 bases. Germline assignment: CDR1 LNHDA and CDR2 SQIVND (reference sequence). Trimming removed 4 bases from V and 4 bases from J; junction bases left unmatched: 10. The CDR3 extends over 16 amino acids.

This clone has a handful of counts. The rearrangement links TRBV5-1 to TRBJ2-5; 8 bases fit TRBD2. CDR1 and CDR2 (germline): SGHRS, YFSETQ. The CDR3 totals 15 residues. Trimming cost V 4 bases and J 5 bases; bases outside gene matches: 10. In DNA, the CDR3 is TGCGCCAGCAGCCTGGGGGTAGCGGGACGCGAGACCCAGTACTTC. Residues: CASSLGVAGRETQYF.